This TCR beta chain comes out of a study of T cell responses to AZD1222 COVID-19 vaccine. The overall study: Investigators merged groups given second doses at roughly 4 or roughly 12 weeks.

Comments on this clone: Its antigen is undetermined.

Whole-study results and caveats: Sampling that yielded the repertoires occurred only after the peak T cell response. Vaccine-associated CD4 TCRs spanned spike, dominant at 160-218 and 743-854. Two AZD1222 doses significantly raised spike-specific TCR breadth and depth over controls.

Profiled with immunoSEQ multiplex PCR; TCRdb holds only in-frame clones, not every one. There are about 84,000 clones in the sample; roughly 87% occur only once, and 1.5% lies in the top ten. Sample: peripheral blood, taken on day 0 of AZD1222 vaccination. This sequence originates from an adult in good health.

CDR3 bases: TGTGCCAGCAGTGGCGTAGGGAATTCACCCCTCCACTTT. It yields the protein CASSGVGNSPLHF. The chain combines TRBV25-1 with TRBJ1-6; no clear D. V was cut by 4 bases and J by 7 bases, with 8 bases left in between. The CDR3 is 13 residues long. CDR1 is MGHDK and CDR2 is SYGVNS in the germline V gene.